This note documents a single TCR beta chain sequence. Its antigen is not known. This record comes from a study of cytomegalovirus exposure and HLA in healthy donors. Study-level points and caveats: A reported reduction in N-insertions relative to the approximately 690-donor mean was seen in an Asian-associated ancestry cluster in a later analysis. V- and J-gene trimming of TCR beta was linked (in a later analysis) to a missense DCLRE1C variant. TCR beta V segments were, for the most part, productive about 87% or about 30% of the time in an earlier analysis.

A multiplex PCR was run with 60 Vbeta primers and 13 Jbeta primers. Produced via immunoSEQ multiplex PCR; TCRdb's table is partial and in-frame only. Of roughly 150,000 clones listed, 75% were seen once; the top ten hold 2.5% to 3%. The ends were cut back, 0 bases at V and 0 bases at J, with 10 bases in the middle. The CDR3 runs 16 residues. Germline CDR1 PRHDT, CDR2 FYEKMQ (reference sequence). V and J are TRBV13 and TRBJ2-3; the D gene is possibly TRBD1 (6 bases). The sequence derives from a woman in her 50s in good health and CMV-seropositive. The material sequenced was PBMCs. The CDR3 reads CASSLGLQGSTDTQYF. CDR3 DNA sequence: TGTGCCAGCAGCTTAGGCCTCCAGGGGAGCACAGATACGCAGTATTTT. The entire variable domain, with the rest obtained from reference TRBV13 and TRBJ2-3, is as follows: AAGVIQSPRHLIKEKRETATLKCYPIPRHDTVYWYQQGPGQDPQFLISFYEKMQSDKGSIPDRFSAQQFSDYHSELNMSSLELGDSALYFCASSLGLQGSTDTQYFGPGTRLTVL.